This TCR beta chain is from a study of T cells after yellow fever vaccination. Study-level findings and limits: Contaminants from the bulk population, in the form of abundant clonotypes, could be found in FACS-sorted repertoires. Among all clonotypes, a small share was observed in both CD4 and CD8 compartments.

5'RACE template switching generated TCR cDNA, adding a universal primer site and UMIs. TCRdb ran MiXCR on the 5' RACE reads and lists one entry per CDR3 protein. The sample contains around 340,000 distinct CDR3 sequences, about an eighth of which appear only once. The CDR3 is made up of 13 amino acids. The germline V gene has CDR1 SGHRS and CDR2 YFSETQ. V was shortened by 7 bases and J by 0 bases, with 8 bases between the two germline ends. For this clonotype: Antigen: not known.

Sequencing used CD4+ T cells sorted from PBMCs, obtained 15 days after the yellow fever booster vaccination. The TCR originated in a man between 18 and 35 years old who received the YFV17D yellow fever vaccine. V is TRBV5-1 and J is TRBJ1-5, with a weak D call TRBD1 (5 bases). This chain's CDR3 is CASRQNSNQPQHF. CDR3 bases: TGCGCCAGCCGACAGAATAGCAATCAGCCCCAGCATTTT.